Following are 14 T cell receptor beta chains from one sample sequenced in a study of blood T cells in healthy people across ages. It was with a sample-barcoded 5' primer and a J-beta primer mix that a second PCR of roughly 6 to 12 cycles was run. TCRdb independently ran MiXCR on the 5' RACE reads; one entry per CDR3 protein. The table shows 550,000 to 700,000 distinct CDR3 sequences, with 25% to 30% occurring only once. Sequencing was done on a sample of blood. The receptors were sampled from a woman in her 70s in good health.

This clonotype was detected a few times. The chain joins TRBV12-3 or TRBV12-4 to TRBJ2-4, with 7 bases lining up with TRBD1. The ends lost 6 bases at V and 0 bases at J; junction bases unmatched: 8. The CDR3 is made up of 16 amino acids. In DNA form, the CDR3 reads TGTGCCAGCAGCCCGGGACAGTTACTAGCCAAAAACATTCAGTACTTC. Its translation is CASSPGQLLAKNIQYF.

This clonotype was detected once. The CDR3 protein is CSARQGGAWGNAEAFF. CDR3 bases: TGCAGTGCTAGACAGGGCGGGGCTTGGGGCAACGCTGAAGCTTTCTTT. J is TRBJ1-1 and V is TRBV20-1; tentative D call: TRBD1 (5 bases). The CDR3 runs 16 residues. The V end lost 2 bases, the J end lost 6 bases, and 22 bases lay between the germline ends. The germline CDR1 and CDR2 sequences are DFQATT and SNEGSKA (reference sequence).

The chain recombines TRBV29-1 with TRBJ2-3, with a tentative D call TRBD1 (5 bases). Trimming stripped 1 base from V and 2 bases from J, with 7 bases between. In germline, CDR1 is SQVTM, CDR2 ANQGSEA. The length of the CDR3 is 13 residues. The CDR3 spells CSVEVGHTDTQYF. The CDR3 DNA reads TGCAGCGTTGAAGTGGGGCACACAGATACGCAGTATTTT.

This chain connects TRBV4-2 to TRBJ1-2; 9 bases are shared with TRBD1. The V gene end was trimmed by 5 bases and the J gene end by 7 bases; junction bases not matched to a gene: 11. This CDR3 spans 15 amino acids. Per germline, CDR1 LGHNA and CDR2 YNFKEQ. CDR3 protein: CASSLDRGSVSGYTF. CDR3 DNA: TGTGCCAGCAGCTTGGACAGGGGTTCGGTGTCTGGCTACACCTTC.

The V call is TRBV5-1, the J call TRBJ2-3, with D possibly TRBD2 on 5 matching bases. This CDR3 has 16 amino acids. With 1 base removed from V and 0 bases from J, the gap between germline ends came to 12 bases. The germline V gene encodes CDR1 SGHRS and CDR2 YFSETQ. CDR3 sequence: CASSLFLAVSTDTQYF. The DNA of the CDR3 is TGCGCCAGCAGCTTGTTTCTAGCTGTTAGCACAGATACGCAGTATTTT.

This chain uses TRBV28 with TRBJ2-2; TRBD1 matches at 12 bases. The V gene end was trimmed by 8 bases and the J gene end by 8 bases; junction bases not matched to a gene: 9. CDR1 and CDR2 from the germline V gene are MDHEN and SYDVKM. There are 15 residues in the CDR3. The DNA for the CDR3 is TGTGCCAGCCATGGGGGACAGGGGGCGAAGGGGGAGCTGTTTTTT. Amino acid sequence: CASHGGQGAKGELFF.

This clonotype has more than one count but fewer than ten. The chain couples TRBV20-1 to TRBJ2-2; no definite D call. The V and J ends lost 0 bases and 2 bases respectively, with 10 bases between them. The germline V gene encodes CDR1 DFQATT and CDR2 SNEGSKA (reference sequence). The CDR3 is 15 amino acids. The CDR3 DNA is TGCAGTGCTAGAGATAGAATCGGAAACACCGGGGAGCTGTTTTTT. It encodes CSARDRIGNTGELFF.

This clonotype was seen a handful of times. The chain has TRBV24-1 and TRBJ1-5; 8 positions agree with TRBD1. The trim removed 2 bases at V and 4 bases at J, leaving 3 bases unmatched. The germline V gene encodes CDR1 KGHDR and CDR2 SFDVKD. This CDR3 is built from 15 residues. CDR3 DNA sequence: TGTGCCACCAGTGATTCACAGGGGGTAAATCAGCCCCAGCATTTT. Its translation is CATSDSQGVNQPQHF.

The chain recombines TRBV14 with TRBJ2-1, with a weak D call TRBD2 (6 bases). Between the trimmed V and J ends, which lost 0 bases and 3 bases, there was a span of 15 bases. The CDR3 loop spans 17 amino acids. Germline V gene data show CDR1 as SGHDN and CDR2 as FVKESK. This CDR3 reads CASSQDLGGSYYNEQFF. The CDR3, as DNA: TGTGCCAGCAGCCAAGACCTTGGGGGGTCCTACTACAATGAGCAGTTCTTC.

This rearrangement joins TRBV18 to TRBJ1-6; D remains ambiguous. Germline V gene data show CDR1 as KGHSH and CDR2 as LQKENI. The CDR3 spans 13 residues. Trimming shortened V by 3 bases and J by 7 bases, and 7 bases separated the two germline ends. CDR3 protein: CASSPTDNSPLHF. The DNA for the CDR3 is TGTGCCAGCTCACCGACGGACAATTCACCCCTCCACTTT. Using reference TRBV18 and TRBJ1-6 for the parts outside the CDR3, the full variable domain is NAGVMQNPRHLVRRRGQEARLRCSPMKGHSHVYWYRQLPEEGLKFMVYLQKENIIDESGMPKERFSAEFPKEGPSILRIQQVVRGDSAAYFCASSPTDNSPLHFGNGTRLTVT.

This clonotype was counted only a few times. V and J are TRBV5-8 and TRBJ2-6; D unclear. CDR3 size: 15 residues. Trimming stripped 2 bases from V and 4 bases from J, with 10 bases between. CDR1 and CDR2 from the germline V gene are SGHTS and YDEGEE. CDR3: CASSFEARGANVLTF. The CDR3 region has the DNA TGTGCCAGCAGCTTCGAAGCGCGCGGGGCCAACGTCCTGACTTTC.

About this clonotype: A read error may account for a junction end that differs from germline. This chain links TRBV18 with TRBJ2-3; D not certain. The CDR3 loop spans 13 amino acids. Germline lookup yields CDR1 KGHSH and CDR2 LQKENI. CDR3 DNA: TGTGCCAGCTCATCCAGACAACCAGATCCGCAGTATTTT. Residues: CASSSRQPDPQYF.

The V gene is TRBV7-2, the J gene TRBJ1-3; tentative D call: TRBD1 (6 bases). Per germline, CDR1 SGHTA and CDR2 FQGNSA. V lost 1 base and J 8 bases, leaving 12 bases between the germline ends. The CDR3 totals 14 residues. This chain's CDR3 is CASSLEGGRHTIYF. Here the CDR3 DNA reads TGTGCCAGCAGCTTAGAGGGGGGGCGGCACACCATATATTTT.

This clonotype was seen a single time. The V and J genes are TRBV12-3 or TRBV12-4 and TRBJ1-3, with D unresolved. There are 14 residues in the CDR3. V lost 4 bases to trimming and J lost 4 bases, with 11 bases between them. CDR3 residues: CASSSGFSGNTIYF. CDR3 bases: TGTGCCAGCAGTTCCGGCTTTTCCGGAAACACCATATATTTT.